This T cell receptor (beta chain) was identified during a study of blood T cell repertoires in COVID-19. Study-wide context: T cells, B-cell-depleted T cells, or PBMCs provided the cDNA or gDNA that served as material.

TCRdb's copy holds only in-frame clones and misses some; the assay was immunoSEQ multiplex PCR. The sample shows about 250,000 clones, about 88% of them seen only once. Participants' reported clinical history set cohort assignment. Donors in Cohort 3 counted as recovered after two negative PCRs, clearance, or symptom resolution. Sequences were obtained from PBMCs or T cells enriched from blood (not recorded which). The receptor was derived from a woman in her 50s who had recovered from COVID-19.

The CDR3 region is CASSQVGLSSYNEQFF. CDR3 DNA: TGTGCCAGCAGCCAAGTGGGACTCAGCTCCTACAATGAGCAGTTCTTC. V gene TRBV14 combines with J gene TRBJ2-1, with D possibly TRBD2 on 6 matching bases. Germline V gene data show CDR1 as SGHDN and CDR2 as FVKESK. V was pared by 1 base and J by 0 bases, with 10 bases between. There are 16 residues in the CDR3.